This T cell receptor (beta chain) was obtained from a study of T cells after yellow fever vaccination. TCRdb used MiXCR to reprocess the 5' RACE reads, holding one entry per CDR3 protein. The repertoire includes 320,000 or so distinct CDR3 sequences, around 8.1% of them detected once, and 15% to 20% sits in the top ten. V was clipped by 5 bases and J by 3 bases; unmatched bases: 12. Germline V CDR1 and CDR2: SGHRS, YFSETQ. The CDR3 covers 16 residues. This clonotype was detected a few times. The receptor was isolated from a young man who received the YFV17D yellow fever vaccine. The sequencing used PBMCs, collected roughly 45 days after the first yellow fever vaccination. The chain has TRBV5-1 and TRBJ1-1; TRBD1 matches at 8 bases. As DNA, the CDR3 is TGCGCCAGCAGTCCGGGACAGGAGTTTTCGTACACTGAAGCTTTCTTT. Translated, it gives CASSPGQEFSYTEAFF.